This T cell receptor beta chain was captured in a study of cytomegalovirus exposure and HLA in healthy donors. A few counts support this clone. Its specificity is unknown. Study observations and caveats: Most observed TCR sequences were rare, whereas some public TCRs were detected in many donors.

Only in-frame clones appear in the TCRdb table, and some are missing; sequencing was by immunoSEQ multiplex PCR. The sample lists some 150,000 clones, around 89% occurring once. The sequence was obtained from a man aged 18 to 30 in good health and CMV-seronegative. Sequencing used PBMCs.

The CDR3 DNA reads TGTGCCAGTACGGGATCTCATGTTGGCTACACCTTC. It yields the protein CASTGSHVGYTF. The V call is TRBV19, the J call TRBJ1-2; D is uncertain. The CDR3 contains 12 residues. V shed 7 bases and J shed 7 bases, with 13 bases lying between them. Looked up from germline, CDR1 is LNHDA and CDR2 is SQIVND (reference sequence).